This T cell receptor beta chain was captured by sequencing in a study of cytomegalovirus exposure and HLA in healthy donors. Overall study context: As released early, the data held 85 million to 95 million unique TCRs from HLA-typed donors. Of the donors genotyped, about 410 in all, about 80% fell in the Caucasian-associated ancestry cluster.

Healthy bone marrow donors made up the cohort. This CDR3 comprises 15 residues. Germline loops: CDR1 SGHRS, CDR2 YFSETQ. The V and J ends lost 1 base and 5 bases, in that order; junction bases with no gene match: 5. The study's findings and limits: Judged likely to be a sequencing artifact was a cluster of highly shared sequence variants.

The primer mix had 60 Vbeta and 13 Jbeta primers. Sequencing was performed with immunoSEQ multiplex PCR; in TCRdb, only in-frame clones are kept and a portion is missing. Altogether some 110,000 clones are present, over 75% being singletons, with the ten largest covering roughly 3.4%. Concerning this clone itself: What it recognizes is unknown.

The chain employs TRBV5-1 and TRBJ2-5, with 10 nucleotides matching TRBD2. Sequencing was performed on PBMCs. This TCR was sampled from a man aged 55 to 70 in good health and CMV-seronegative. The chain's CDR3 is CASSLLAGVLETQYF. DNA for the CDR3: TGCGCCAGCAGCTTGCTAGCGGGGGTGTTGGAGACCCAGTACTTC.